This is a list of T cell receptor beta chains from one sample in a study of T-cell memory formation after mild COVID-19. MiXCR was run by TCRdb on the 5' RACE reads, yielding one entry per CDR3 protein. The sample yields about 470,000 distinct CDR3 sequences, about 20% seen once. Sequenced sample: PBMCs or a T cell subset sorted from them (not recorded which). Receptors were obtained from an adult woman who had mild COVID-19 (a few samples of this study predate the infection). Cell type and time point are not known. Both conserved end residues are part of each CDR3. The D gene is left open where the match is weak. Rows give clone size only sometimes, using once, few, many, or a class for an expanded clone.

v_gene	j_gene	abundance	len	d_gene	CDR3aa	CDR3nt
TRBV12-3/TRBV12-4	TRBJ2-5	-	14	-	CASSRDPASDTQYF	TGTGCCAGCAGCCGGGACCCCGCCTCGGACACCCAGTACTTC
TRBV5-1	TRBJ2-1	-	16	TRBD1	CASSSGTGDPYNEQFF	TGCGCCAGCAGCTCTGGGACAGGGGATCCCTACAATGAGCAGTTCTTC
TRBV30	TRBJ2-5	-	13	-	CAWSVMGLETQYF	TGTGCCTGGAGTGTAATGGGTTTGGAGACCCAGTACTTC
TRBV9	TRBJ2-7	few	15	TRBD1	CASSVGDSPNYEQYF	TGTGCCAGCAGCGTTGGGGACAGCCCAAACTACGAGCAGTACTTC
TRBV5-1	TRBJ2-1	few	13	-	CASSLEDYNEQFF	TGCGCCAGCAGCTTGGAAGACTACAATGAGCAGTTCTTC
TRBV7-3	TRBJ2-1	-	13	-	CASSLRRGNEQFF	TGTGCCAGCAGCTTACGGCGAGGCAATGAGCAGTTCTTC
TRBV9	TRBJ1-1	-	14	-	CASSTGTGNTEAFF	TGTGCCAGCAGCACAGGGACGGGGAACACTGAAGCTTTCTTT
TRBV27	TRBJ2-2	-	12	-	CASAYLGGELFF	TGTGCCAGCGCCTATTTGGGCGGGGAGCTGTTTTTT
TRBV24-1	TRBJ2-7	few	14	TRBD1	CATSDTGARYEQYF	TGTGCCACCAGTGATACAGGGGCGAGGTACGAGCAGTACTTC
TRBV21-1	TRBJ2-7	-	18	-	CASSSPTVPKPAYYEQYF	TGTGCCAGCAGCTCACCGACAGTTCCTAAGCCCGCGTACTACGAGCAGTACTTC
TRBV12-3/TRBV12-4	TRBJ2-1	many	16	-	CASSSDRDPPYNEQFF	TGTGCCAGCAGTTCAGACCGGGACCCGCCCTACAATGAGCAGTTCTTC